These T cell receptor beta chains were read from a single sample in a study of T-cell memory formation after mild COVID-19. TCRdb recomputed calls from the 5' RACE reads with MiXCR, one row per CDR3 protein. The sample consists of roughly 110,000 distinct CDR3 sequences, around 12% of them appearing once. The sample consisted of PBMCs or a T cell subset sorted from them (not recorded which). The origin of the receptors is an adult woman who had mild COVID-19 (a few samples of this study predate the infection). Cell type and time point are not known. CDR3s include the opening cysteine and the closing phenylalanine or tryptophan. D genes are given only for firm matches. The listing skips clone size in some rows; elsewhere it reads once, few, many or a size class.

abundance | j_gene | d_gene | v_gene | CDR3nt | CDR3aa
few | TRBJ2-3 | NA | TRBV2 | TGTGCCAGCAGGGCCTCGGTGGGCCTTAGCACAGATACGCAGTATTTT | CASRASVGLSTDTQYF
NA | TRBJ2-2 | NA | TRBV6-5 | TGTGCCAGCAGTTACTCGTGGCCGCCGATGAACACCGGGGAGCTGTTTTTT | CASSYSWPPMNTGELFF
NA | TRBJ2-1 | TRBD2 | TRBV7-2 | TGTGCCAGCAGCTTAAGTAGCGGGGGGCTGTATGAGCAGTTCTTC | CASSLSSGGLYEQFF
few | TRBJ2-7 | NA | TRBV5-5 | TGTGCCAGCAGCCGGGGTTGGGCAGCCTACGAGCAGTACTTC | CASSRGWAAYEQYF
NA | TRBJ1-1 | TRBD1 | TRBV30 | TGTGCCTGGGGTGCCGGGACAGGGGTGTTCACTGAAGCTTTCTTT | CAWGAGTGVFTEAFF
NA | TRBJ2-1 | TRBD2 | TRBV4-1 | TGCACCAGCAGCCAAGGTCAGACTAGCGGGCGTTACAATGAGCAGTTCTTC | CTSSQGQTSGRYNEQFF
many | TRBJ2-5 | NA | TRBV3-1 | TGTGCCAGCAGCCAAGAGGGCCAAGAGACCCAGTACTTC | CASSQEGQETQYF
NA | TRBJ2-1 | NA | TRBV5-6 | TGTGCCAGCAGCTACCTTACAGGGAATGAGCAGTTCTTC | CASSYLTGNEQFF
few | TRBJ1-6 | NA | TRBV30 | TGTGCCTGGAGCCCAGGGCCGCATTCACCCCTCCACTTT | CAWSPGPHSPLHF
few | TRBJ2-7 | TRBD2 | TRBV19 | TGTGCCAGTAGTCTCTCACTAGCGGAATACGAGCAGTACTTC | CASSLSLAEYEQYF
NA | TRBJ2-3 | NA | TRBV7-9 | TGTGCCAGCAGCTTGACTAGTGTTGCAGATACGCAGTATTTT | CASSLTSVADTQYF